The T cell receptor (beta chain) described here comes from a study of T cells in Graves' hyperthyroidism and ophthalmopathy (dated by TCRdb to about 2019). Regarding the study in general: Peripheral blood samples were taken at initial diagnosis, before any treatment was given. Prospective prediction of ophthalmopathy was tested in an independent validation cohort consisting of roughly 19 hyperthyroidism patients and around 17 patients who later progressed to ophthalmopathy. The roughly 91 discovery patients were randomly divided into training and test sets at a 7:3 ratio. Following sampling, methimazole starting at 30 mg daily was given to hyperthyroidism patients, and high-dose intravenous methylprednisolone was given to ophthalmopathy patients. The paper describes TCR Vbeta CDR3 sequencing of more than 120 peripheral blood samples, made up of about 40 ophthalmopathy patients, around 73 hyperthyroidism patients and some 17 progressor patients. In about 6 Graves' hyperthyroidism patients, the study also compared T-cell repertoires from thyroid tissue with T-cell repertoires from blood. To identify TCR V-J signatures that set the groups apart, the researchers used a discovery cohort of more than 95 patients, made up of 43 with Graves' ophthalmopathy and 55 to 65 with stable Graves' hyperthyroidism.

Study-wide conclusions, independent of this receptor: Most expanded thyroid clonotypes (frequency above 0.001) were also detected in blood, a finding suggesting that blood repertoires may reflect thyroid immune responses. In validation, the model predicted progression to ophthalmopathy a median of around six months before onset, with about 67% sensitivity and about 75% specificity. No statistical method was used to set the sample size in advance, and investigators knew the group allocation. A model built on a 13 V-J signature distinguished ophthalmopathy from stable hyperthyroidism, reaching 85% to 90% sensitivity and around 82% specificity in cross-validation and 80%/75% in testing.

TCR beta CDR3 regions were amplified from RNA transcripts. A first-round RT-PCR of the TCR CDR3 used the HTBI primer set with the Qiagen OneStep RT-PCR kit. Libraries were constructed in a second round of multiplex PCR, after which size selection and purification were carried out. Libraries were sequenced paired-end with 100 bp reads on an Illumina HiSeq2000. In the source study's methods: SOAPnuke was used to process the raw data, removing reads that contained adapters or uncalled bases, had a mean Phred below 15, or lacked an exact match to the constant primer or identifier. COPE v1.2.5 was used to merge high-quality paired reads, and clonotypes were defined as unique nucleotide sequences. MiTCR v1.1 was used to align the clonotypes against IMGT TRBV, TRBD and TRBJ reference segments. The analysis included only V-J combinations with a frequency above 0.0001, which together covered around 99% of the repertoires. A TCS score was defined as the ratio between F50 (clonal expansion) and ExV (chaos), using BLOSUM62-based TCRdist between CDR3 peptides within each V-J. Welch's t-statistics and random forest reduced 500 to 550 V-J features to roughly 13, which were used in a naive Bayes classifier (R e1071). The raw public data were reprocessed by TCRdb itself: fastp quality trimming at Q25, MiXCR clonotype calling, in-frame beta chains only. One record per CDR3 amino acid sequence lists the most common genes and DNA. These V and J calls originate from TCRdb's pipeline instead of the authors' own analysis. This sample holds around 500,000 distinct CDR3 sequences; approximately 22% were observed only once. Less than 65% of the sample goes to the ten largest clones.

Moderately to severely active disease, a Clinical Activity Score of at least 3, a NOSPECS grade of at least 4, and a duration under 3 months were present in ophthalmopathy patients. The study excluded patients with uncontrolled infections, other autoimmune diseases, pregnancy or lactation. Clinical symptoms, serum thyroxine and TRAb, thyroid ultrasound, and orbital computed tomography formed the basis for the diagnoses. Ficoll-Paque density gradient centrifugation was used to isolate PBMCs from around 10 ml of fresh peripheral blood. Trizol reagent was used to extract total RNA, and RNA quality was then checked on an Agilent 2100 Bioanalyzer. For this clonotype: Its antigen is currently not known. No much larger clonotype is one base removed from it; base qualities were not supplied.

From the cysteine up to the phenylalanine, the CDR3 has a length of 13 residues. The sequence is cut down to CDR3 DNA, 39 bases in frame from base 1. From the germline V gene (reference sequence), CDR1 is GTSNPN and CDR2 is SVGIG. V was cut back by 5 bases and J by 5 bases, leaving a gap of 12 bases between them. The sequencing sample was made of blood. This receptor was taken from a woman in her 70s with Graves' ophthalmopathy. This sequence uses TRBV30 and TRBJ2-2, with no reliable assignment of the D segment. For the CDR3, the sequence is CAWRSQATGELFF. The DNA sequence is TGTGCCTGGCGGTCTCAAGCTACCGGGGAGCTGTTTTTT.